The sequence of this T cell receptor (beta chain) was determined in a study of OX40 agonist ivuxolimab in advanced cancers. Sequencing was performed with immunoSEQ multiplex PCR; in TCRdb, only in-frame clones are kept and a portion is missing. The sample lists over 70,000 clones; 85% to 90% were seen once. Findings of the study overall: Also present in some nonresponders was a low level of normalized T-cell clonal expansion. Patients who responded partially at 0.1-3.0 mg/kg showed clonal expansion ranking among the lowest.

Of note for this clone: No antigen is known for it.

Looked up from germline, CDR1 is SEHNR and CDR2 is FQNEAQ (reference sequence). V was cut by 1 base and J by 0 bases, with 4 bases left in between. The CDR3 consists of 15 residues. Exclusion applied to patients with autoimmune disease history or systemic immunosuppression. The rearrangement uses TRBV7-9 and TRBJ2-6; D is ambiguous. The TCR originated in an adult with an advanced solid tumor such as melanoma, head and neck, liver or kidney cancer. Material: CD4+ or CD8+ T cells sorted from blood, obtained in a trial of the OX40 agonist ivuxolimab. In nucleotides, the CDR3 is TGTGCCAGCAGCTTAGTTACCTCTGGGGCCAACGTCCTGACTTTC. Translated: CASSLVTSGANVLTF.